This entry lists 16 T cell receptor beta chains sequenced from one sample in a study of blood T cell repertoires in COVID-19. Here immunoSEQ multiplex PCR was the method, and the copy in TCRdb shows in-frame clones only, minus some. The sample records around 250,000 clones, roughly 88% being singletons. Sequencing was performed on PBMCs or T cells enriched from blood (not recorded which). Receptors originate from a woman between 40 and 55 years old with acute COVID-19.

The rearrangement links TRBV24-1 to TRBJ2-2; 9 nucleotides match TRBD1. Looked up from germline, CDR1 is KGHDR and CDR2 is SFDVKD. The CDR3 totals 15 residues. Trimming at V came to 3 bases and at J to 8 bases, leaving 6 bases not matched to a gene. This chain's CDR3 is CATSDPGQGLGELFF. In DNA form, the CDR3 reads TGTGCCACCAGTGATCCCGGACAGGGGTTGGGGGAGCTGTTTTTT.

The count of this clone is one. The chain recombines TRBV10-3 with TRBJ2-1, with D possibly TRBD1 on 5 matching bases. The CDR3 has 15 amino acids. Looked up from germline, CDR1 is ENHRY and CDR2 is SYGVKD. The V and J ends lost 1 base and 0 bases respectively, with 7 bases between them. The CDR3 protein is CAISELDNSYNEQFF. The DNA for the CDR3 is TGTGCCATCAGTGAGTTGGACAACTCCTACAATGAGCAGTTCTTC.

J is TRBJ2-1 and V is TRBV28; D possibly corresponds to TRBD2 (5 bases). The V end lost 3 bases, the J end lost 10 bases, and 10 bases lay between the germline ends. Germline CDR1 MDHEN, CDR2 SYDVKM. This CDR3 region has 12 residues. CDR3 in amino acids: CASSLRSGEQFF. CDR3 coding DNA: TGTGCCAGCAGTTTGCGATCGGGGGAGCAGTTCTTC.

The chain is built from TRBV9 and TRBJ1-2; 7 positions agree with TRBD1. The CDR3 runs 15 residues. V lost 0 bases, J lost 0 bases, and 2 bases stayed unmatched. Germline values: CDR1 SGDLS, CDR2 YYNGEE. In nucleotides, the CDR3 is TGTGCCAGCAGCGTAGAGGGGACAGCTAACTATGGCTACACCTTC. Its protein product is CASSVEGTANYGYTF.

The V gene is TRBV6-5, the J gene TRBJ2-2, with 7 bases identical to TRBD2. Germline values: CDR1 MNHEY, CDR2 SVGAGI. The CDR3 extends over 14 amino acids. The junction had 4 bases not matched to a gene; V was cut back by 6 bases and J by 3 bases. The CDR3 nucleotides read TGTGCCAGCAGCCCGGGAGGCCACACCGGGGAGCTGTTTTTT. This translates into CASSPGGHTGELFF.

This chain connects TRBV10-3 to TRBJ2-7; D uncertain. Germline assignment: CDR1 ENHRY and CDR2 SYGVKD. CDR3 length equals 12 residues. Trimming removed 2 bases at V and 5 bases at J, with 7 bases between. CDR3 region: CAISERSDEQYV. The CDR3 DNA follows: TGTGCCATCAGTGAGCGATCGGACGAGCAGTACGTC.

V gene TRBV11-3 combines with J gene TRBJ2-2; TRBD1 might be the D (5 bases). Trimming took 6 bases from V and 1 from J, leaving 12 bases between them. The V gene's germline CDR1 is SGHNT and CDR2 YENEEA. The CDR3 loop spans 15 amino acids. This CDR3 reads CASSWTRKNTGELFF. In DNA, the CDR3 is TGTGCCAGCAGTTGGACAAGGAAGAACACCGGGGAGCTGTTTTTT.

This chain links TRBV7-3 with TRBJ2-1; D is possibly TRBD2 (5 bases). The CDR3 spans 13 residues. Germline CDR1 reads SGHTA; CDR2 reads FQGTGA. V was clipped by 4 bases and J by 7 bases, with 11 bases between them. CDR3 nucleotide sequence: TGTGCCAGCAGCTCCTATAGCGAAAATGAGCAGTTCTTC. It codes for CASSSYSENEQFF.

The chain is built from TRBV27 and TRBJ1-1; 7 bases fit TRBD1. This CDR3 has 14 residues. Losses at the gene ends were 4 bases for V and 1 base for J; bases not matched to a gene: 3. In germline, CDR1 is MNHEY, CDR2 SMNVEV (reference sequence). CDR3 sequence (DNA): TGTGCCAGCAGTTATAACAGGGGGAACACTGAAGCTTTCTTT. It translates to CASSYNRGNTEAFF.

This chain links TRBV9 with TRBJ2-6; a weak D match, TRBD2 (6 bases). The CDR3 consists of 15 residues. CDR1 SGDLS and CDR2 YYNGEE come from the germline V gene. The V gene lost 3 bases and the J gene lost 2 bases, with 9 bases spanning the gap. The CDR3 nucleotides are TGTGCCAGCAGCGGGAGGGTTGCTGGGGCCAACGTCCTGACTTTC. As protein: CASSGRVAGANVLTF.

This sequence joins TRBV12-3 or TRBV12-4 and TRBJ2-5; 8 bases are shared with TRBD2. V was clipped by 8 bases and J by 5 bases; unmatched bases: 7. The CDR3 has 13 amino acids. The CDR3 is CASGPSGSETQYF. The DNA of the CDR3 is TGTGCCAGCGGACCGAGCGGGAGTGAGACCCAGTACTTC.

This clone has a handful of counts. The V call is TRBV10-3, the J call TRBJ1-5, with 8 bases that match TRBD1. The CDR3 totals 15 residues. V gave up 3 bases and J gave up 5 bases; unmatched junction bases: 6. CDR1 and CDR2 (germline): ENHRY, SYGVKD. The CDR3 loop reads CAISDYGQGDQPQHF. The CDR3 region has the DNA TGTGCCATCAGTGACTACGGACAGGGAGATCAGCCCCAGCATTTT.

V usage is TRBV7-9 and J usage is TRBJ2-1; tentatively, D is TRBD1 (6 bases). V dropped 5 bases and J dropped 13 bases, with 21 bases sitting between them. This CDR3 contains 14 residues. Germline V lookup: CDR1 SEHNR, CDR2 FQNEAQ (reference sequence). CDR3: CASSQGTGWGRQFF. CDR3 coding DNA: TGTGCCAGCAGCCAAGGCACAGGGTGGGGGCGTCAGTTCTTC. The full variable domain, rest sourced from reference TRBV7-9 and TRBJ2-1, is DTGVSQNPRHKITKRGQNVTFRCDPISEHNRLYWYRQTLGQGPEFLTYFQNEAQLEKSRLLSDRFSAERPKGSFSTLEIQRTEQGDSAMYLCASSQGTGWGRQFFGPGTRLTVL.

The V gene is TRBV24-1, the J gene TRBJ1-1; 8 nucleotides align to TRBD1. With 4 bases clipped from V and 6 bases from J, the junction kept 6 bases outside the gene matches. This CDR3 spans 14 amino acids. Germline CDR1 reads KGHDR; CDR2 reads SFDVKD. CDR3 sequence reads: CATSESGGGSEAFF. The CDR3 region has the DNA TGTGCCACCAGTGAGTCAGGGGGCGGCTCTGAAGCTTTCTTT.

The CDR3 bases are TGTGCCAGCAGCTTAGATTTGGACAGGGGGCCTCGAGCTTTCTTT. Its translation is CASSLDLDRGPRAFF. The chain recombines TRBV11-2 with TRBJ1-1; the match to TRBD1 covers 11 bases. The CDR3 loop spans 15 amino acids. V lost 0 bases and J lost 10; bases outside the gene matches: 7. Germline values: CDR1 SGHAT, CDR2 FQNNGV.

The chain is built from TRBV5-1 and TRBJ1-1, with a possible D match to TRBD1 (5 bases). The CDR3 has 15 amino acids. V was shortened by 1 base and J by 10 bases, with 20 bases between the two germline ends. Germline loops: CDR1 SGHRS, CDR2 YFSETQ. CDR3 loop: CASSLSGGIMRVAFF. CDR3 in DNA: TGCGCCAGCAGCTTGTCGGGGGGAATTATGAGAGTAGCTTTCTTT.